A single sample gave rise to the 30 T cell receptor beta chains below, sequenced in a study of human T cells and chemical hapten exposure. Time point in this sample: pre-sensitization, week 0. Treatment in this sample: therapeutic diphenylcyclopropenone sensitization with weekly scalp DPC. In TCRdb, the RACE reads were re-called with MiXCR into one record per CDR3 protein. In the table there are about 51,000 distinct CDR3 sequences, roughly a tenth of which are singletons. Source: whole blood, taken in connection with sensitization to the hapten diphenylcyclopropenone (DPC). The origin of the receptors is a woman between 35 and 50 years old with alopecia areata. Some clones in this sample may be carry-over from other donors' samples.

Regarding this clonotype: One end of the junction varies from germline; a read error may be responsible. The CDR3 nucleotides are TGTACCAGCAGCCTAATTGATGCTTTGATTTCTGGGGCCAACGTCCTGACTTTC. It encodes CTSSLIDALISGANVLTF. The chain couples TRBV11-2 to TRBJ2-6; D unresolved. CDR1 is SGHAT and CDR2 is FQNNGV in the germline V gene. There are 18 residues in the CDR3. Full variable domain (outside the CDR3, taken from reference TRBV11-2 and TRBJ2-6): EAGVAQSPRYKIIEKRQSVAFWCNPISGHATLYWYQQILGQGPKLLIQFQNNGVVDDSQLPKDRFSAERLKGVDSTLKIQPAKLEDSAVYLCTSSLIDALISGANVLTFGAGSRLTVL.

This clonotype was recorded at least ten times. CDR3 DNA: TGTGCCAGCAGCTTAGGTCGCCAAGAGACCCAGTACTTC. This sequence encodes CASSLGRQETQYF. This sequence joins TRBV7-9 and TRBJ2-5; D call uncertain. V lost 1 base to trimming and J lost 1 base, with 4 bases between them. Germline CDR1 SEHNR, CDR2 FQNEAQ (reference sequence). CDR3 length: 13 amino acids.

A few counts support this clonotype. The chain couples TRBV5-1 to TRBJ2-1, with TRBD2 as a possible D gene (6 bases). CDR3 size: 17 residues. Germline values: CDR1 SGHRS, CDR2 YFSETQ. Trimming pared 1 base from V and 0 bases from J, leaving 14 bases between. The DNA of the CDR3 is TGCGCCAGCAGCTTGTTGGGGGGTTCACTCTCCTACAATGAGCAGTTCTTC. Protein: CASSLLGGSLSYNEQFF.

This clonotype has more than one count but fewer than ten. The chain has TRBV4-1 and TRBJ2-7; D remains unclear. Per germline, CDR1 MGHRA and CDR2 YSYEKL. The V and J ends lost 1 base and 0 bases respectively, with 4 bases between them. The CDR3 has 13 amino acids. The CDR3 sequence: CASSQGGSYEQYF. In DNA, the CDR3 is TGCGCCAGCAGCCAAGGGGGCTCCTACGAGCAGTACTTC.

This clonotype was detected many times. The chain couples TRBV6-4 to TRBJ2-1; 7 bases line up with TRBD2. There are 16 residues in the CDR3. Unmatched junction bases numbered 5, after V lost 0 bases and J lost 3 bases. CDR1 and CDR2 from the germline V gene are MRHNA and SNTAGT. The CDR3 DNA follows: TGTGCCAGCAGTGACTCGAGAAGCGGGGACTACAATGAGCAGTTCTTC. Protein product: CASSDSRSGDYNEQFF.

The table lists this clonotype with many counts. A junction end diverges from the germline sequence, so it may reflect a read error. The rearrangement uses TRBV6-1 and TRBJ1-4; TRBD1 agrees at 9 bases. Germline CDR1 MNHNS, CDR2 SASEGT. CDR3 length equals 15 residues. The CDR3 region is CTSSEDPGTGKKLFF. CDR3 nucleotides: TGTACCAGCAGTGAAGATCCCGGGACAGGGAAAAAACTGTTTTTT.

The CDR3 DNA reads as TGTGCCAGCAGTCCCTCCCCCATGGCCTACAATGAGCAGTTCTTC. Translated, it gives CASSPSPMAYNEQFF. The V call is TRBV6-2 or TRBV6-3, the J call TRBJ2-1; D unclear. V gave up 5 bases and J gave up 2 bases, with 13 bases separating them. This CDR3 comprises 15 residues. Germline CDR1 MNHEY, CDR2 SVGEGT.

The rearrangement joins TRBV18 to TRBJ1-6; D might be TRBD1 (5 bases). The germline V gene encodes CDR1 KGHSH and CDR2 LQKENI. The CDR3 extends over 16 amino acids. V lost 1 base and J 5 bases, leaving 12 bases between the germline ends. CDR3 protein: CASSPLGQGDNSPLHF. CDR3 bases: TGTGCCAGCTCACCACTGGGGCAGGGCGATAATTCACCCCTCCACTTT. The full variable domain, in which reference TRBV18 and TRBJ1-6 provide the parts outside the CDR3, is NAGVMQNPRHLVRRRGQEARLRCSPMKGHSHVYWYRQLPEEGLKFMVYLQKENIIDESGMPKERFSAEFPKEGPSILRIQQVVRGDSAAYFCASSPLGQGDNSPLHFGNGTRLTVT.

This clonotype was observed a few times. This chain joins TRBV20-1 and TRBJ1-6; possible D gene TRBD1, 6 bases. V was cut by 6 bases and J by 6 bases, with 12 bases left in between. In germline, CDR1 is DFQATT, CDR2 SNEGSKA (reference sequence). CDR3 length: 13 residues. Written as DNA, the CDR3 is TGCAGTGCCTGGGGGGCACTTAATTCACCCCTCCACTTT. Amino acid sequence: CSAWGALNSPLHF.

This clonotype was detected many times. The chain recombines TRBV5-4 with TRBJ2-7; no firm D call. This CDR3 contains 14 residues. V was trimmed by 3 bases and J by 0 bases, leaving 10 bases between them. Germline assignment: CDR1 SGHNT and CDR2 YYREEE (reference sequence). For the CDR3, the DNA is TGTGCCAGCAGCTCACCCGACATCTCCTACGAGCAGTACTTC. Encoded protein: CASSSPDISYEQYF.

There are a few counts of this clonotype. The chain recombines TRBV10-3 with TRBJ2-7, with D possibly matching TRBD1 (6 bases). Trimming removed 6 bases from V and 2 bases from J, with 11 bases in between. The V gene's germline CDR1 is ENHRY and CDR2 SYGVKD. This CDR3 contains 13 residues. The CDR3 DNA reads as TGTGCCATCAGCCGGGACACAACCTACGAGCAGTACTTC. The encoded protein is CAISRDTTYEQYF.

The CDR3: CASGKAHGPYEQYF. The CDR3 nucleotides are TGTGCCAGCGGCAAGGCGCACGGGCCATACGAGCAGTACTTC. The chain couples TRBV28 to TRBJ2-7; D is uncertain. Germline V gene sequence: CDR1 MDHEN, CDR2 SYDVKM. Deletions cut 8 bases from V and 4 bases from J, with 18 bases between. The CDR3 spans 14 residues. Complete variable domain (other parts from reference TRBV28 and TRBJ2-7): DVKVTQSSRYLVKRTGEKVFLECVQDMDHENMFWYRQDPGLGLRLIYFSYDVKMKEKGDIPEGYSVSREKKERFSLILESASTNQTSMYLCASGKAHGPYEQYFGPGTRLTVT.

The table lists this clonotype with many counts. This chain links TRBV7-9 with TRBJ2-1; D unresolved. V lost 1 base and J 7 bases, leaving 8 bases between the germline ends. The CDR3 sequence is 13 residues long. The germline gives CDR1 SEHNR, CDR2 FQNEAQ (reference sequence). CDR3 sequence (DNA): TGTGCCAGCAGCTTAGTTCATGGGAATGAGCAGTTCTTC. Translated: CASSLVHGNEQFF.

This clonotype was counted ten times or more. The chain couples TRBV4-1 to TRBJ2-6; D is unresolved. V was trimmed by 1 base and J by 5 bases, leaving 6 bases between them. Germline V lookup: CDR1 MGHRA, CDR2 YSYEKL. The CDR3 totals 14 residues. The chain's CDR3 is CASSQVDRANVLTF. In DNA, the CDR3 is TGCGCCAGCAGCCAAGTCGACAGGGCCAACGTCCTGACTTTC.

The chain has TRBV30 and TRBJ2-7; no firm D call. Looked up from germline, CDR1 is GTSNPN and CDR2 is SVGIG (reference sequence). V was shortened by 3 bases and J by 4 bases, with 10 bases between the two germline ends. This CDR3 has 12 residues. CDR3 DNA: TGTGCCTGGAGAGGGAACCTTTACGAGCAGTACTTC. Amino acid sequence: CAWRGNLYEQYF.

This clonotype was detected many times. The chain couples TRBV6-4 to TRBJ2-2; D remains ambiguous. Trimming stripped 0 bases from V and 3 bases from J, with 2 bases between. CDR1 MRHNA and CDR2 SNTAGT come from the germline V gene. This CDR3 is 13 amino acids long. The CDR3 reads CASSDSDTGELFF. In DNA, the CDR3 is TGTGCCAGCAGTGACTCGGACACCGGGGAGCTGTTTTTT.

Ten or more counts support this clonotype. The J gene is TRBJ2-3, the V gene TRBV20-1; 12 bases match TRBD2. The CDR3 has 17 residues. Germline V lookup: CDR1 DFQATT, CDR2 SNEGSKA (reference sequence). Trimming cost V 3 bases and J 7 bases; bases outside gene matches: 14. In DNA, the CDR3 is TGCAGTGCTAGCGGACTAGCGGGGAGTCAGTGGACGAATACGCAGTATTTT. It encodes CSASGLAGSQWTNTQYF.

This clonotype was seen only a few times. The CDR3 DNA is TGTGCCAGCAGCTTGGGGTGGTCCGAGCAGTACTTC. This translates into CASSLGWSEQYF. The genes are TRBV5-6 and TRBJ2-7; no clear D gene. V shed 0 bases and J shed 6 bases, with 7 bases lying between them. The germline V gene has CDR1 SGHDT and CDR2 YYEEEE. The CDR3 is 12 residues long.

This clonotype was counted at least ten times. Here the CDR3 reads CASSLDTSDGNTIYF. For the CDR3, the DNA is TGTGCCAGCAGCTTAGATACCTCTGACGGAAACACCATATATTTT. The chain is built from TRBV7-8 and TRBJ1-3; D not certain. The V gene's germline CDR1 is SGHVS and CDR2 FQNEAQ. With 1 base removed from V and 4 bases from J, the gap between germline ends came to 11 bases. The CDR3 is 15 amino acids. Based on the CDR3 plus reference TRBV7-8 and TRBJ1-3, the full variable domain is GAGVSQSPRYKVAKRGQDVALRCDPISGHVSLFWYQQALGQGPEFLTYFQNEAQLDKSGLPSDRFFAERPEGSVSTLKIQRTQQEDSAVYLCASSLDTSDGNTIYFGEGSWLTVV.

This clonotype came up many times. V gene TRBV5-1 combines with J gene TRBJ1-2; 8 nucleotides align to TRBD1. The CDR3 is made up of 14 amino acids. Germline loops: CDR1 SGHRS, CDR2 YFSETQ. After removal of 3 bases from V and 2 bases from J, the junction contained 3 bases not matched to a gene. The CDR3 DNA reads TGCGCCAGCAGCTCGAGACAGGGGAACTATGGCTACACCTTC. Protein: CASSSRQGNYGYTF.

This clonotype came up many times. V gene TRBV4-1 combines with J gene TRBJ2-3; 8 bases line up with TRBD2. The V gene's germline CDR1 is MGHRA and CDR2 YSYEKL. J was trimmed by 3 bases and V by 4 bases; bases with no gene match: 6. This CDR3 is 15 amino acids long. CDR3 DNA: TGCGCCAGCAGCCTCCGACTAGCGAGGACAGATACGCAGTATTTT. Encoded protein: CASSLRLARTDTQYF.

This clonotype was picked up many times. The chain employs TRBV7-2 and TRBJ2-1; 11 bases align to TRBD2. Germline CDR1 is SGHTA and CDR2 is FQGNSA. The CDR3 extends over 15 amino acids. Trimming removed 2 bases from V and 5 bases from J; junction bases left unmatched: 2. The CDR3 loop reads CASSLLAGGNNEQFF. CDR3 coding DNA: TGTGCCAGCAGCTTACTAGCGGGGGGTAACAATGAGCAGTTCTTC.

This clonotype has just a few counts. The genes are TRBV13 and TRBJ1-1; D is unresolved. CDR3 size: 13 residues. The germline gives CDR1 PRHDT, CDR2 FYEKMQ (reference sequence). Trimming removed 1 base from V and 6 bases from J, with 9 bases in between. The CDR3 region has the DNA TGTGCCAGCAGCTTAGTCGGGGTACCTGAAGCTTTCTTT. Protein product: CASSLVGVPEAFF.

This clonotype was found many times. The chain recombines TRBV6-6 with TRBJ1-5; TRBD1 matches at 7 bases. This CDR3 has 16 amino acids. Trimming removed 7 bases from V and 2 bases from J; junction bases left unmatched: 11. Germline V gives CDR1 MNHNY, CDR2 SVGAGI (reference sequence). DNA for the CDR3: TGTGCCAGCAAATCCGTCACAGGGGCTGGCAATCAGCCCCAGCATTTT. Its protein product is CASKSVTGAGNQPQHF.

This clonotype was found many times. The chain has TRBV5-1 and TRBJ1-3, with 8 nucleotides matching TRBD1. Germline V gene lookup returns CDR1 SGHRS and CDR2 YFSETQ. This CDR3 has 16 residues. Trimming took 4 bases from V and 2 from J; bases not matched to a gene: 8. CDR3 amino acids: CASSPKRTGTGNTIYF. The CDR3 DNA follows: TGCGCCAGCAGCCCAAAACGGACAGGGACTGGAAACACCATATATTTT.

In its sample, this clonotype was seen many times. The genes are TRBV6-4 and TRBJ2-1; D is tentatively TRBD1 or TRBD2 (5 bases each). This CDR3 has 13 residues. The V and J ends lost 6 bases and 7 bases respectively, with 13 bases between them. Germline lookup yields CDR1 MRHNA and CDR2 SNTAGT. CDR3 bases: TGTGCCAGCAGCGAAGGGGAGAGTAATGAGCAGTTCTTC. It translates to CASSEGESNEQFF.

This clonotype was found a few times. This chain uses TRBV6-5 with TRBJ1-2; D gene unclear. Trimming cost V 6 bases and J 4 bases, with 9 bases left between them. This CDR3 region has 12 residues. Germline V gene data show CDR1 as MNHEY and CDR2 as SVGAGI. The CDR3 region is CASSSPGYGYTF. As DNA, the CDR3 is TGTGCCAGCAGCTCCCCTGGCTATGGCTACACCTTC.

This clonotype occurred a few times. The chain has TRBV29-1 and TRBJ2-3, with 9 bases matching TRBD1. Germline lookup yields CDR1 SQVTM and CDR2 ANQGSEA. With 7 bases clipped from V and 1 base from J, the junction kept 6 bases outside the gene matches. This CDR3 comprises 14 residues. CDR3: CSAKRDRGTDTQYF. The CDR3 nucleotides are TGCAGCGCTAAACGGGACAGGGGCACAGATACGCAGTATTTT.

The chain links TRBV2 to TRBJ1-1; tentatively, D is TRBD1 (5 bases). Per the germline V gene, CDR1 is SNHLY and CDR2 is FYNNEI. The V end was cut by 6 bases, the J end by 3 bases, with 20 bases between. CDR3 length: 16 residues. CDR3 region: CASSIDRDHGDTEAFF. Here the CDR3 DNA reads TGTGCCAGCAGCATAGACAGAGACCATGGGGACACTGAAGCTTTCTTT.

This clonotype was observed a handful of times. The J gene is TRBJ1-1, the V gene TRBV11-2; tentative D call: TRBD1 (5 bases). The CDR3 is made up of 15 amino acids. Per the germline V gene, CDR1 is SGHAT and CDR2 is FQNNGV. The V and J ends lost 5 bases and 0 bases respectively, with 13 bases between them. This CDR3 is CASSPGFAMNTEAFF. Written as DNA, the CDR3 is TGTGCCAGCAGCCCAGGGTTCGCCATGAACACTGAAGCTTTCTTT. The entire variable domain, with the rest obtained from reference TRBV11-2 and TRBJ1-1, is as follows: EAGVAQSPRYKIIEKRQSVAFWCNPISGHATLYWYQQILGQGPKLLIQFQNNGVVDDSQLPKDRFSAERLKGVDSTLKIQPAKLEDSAVYLCASSPGFAMNTEAFFGQGTRLTVV.